The 30 T cell receptor beta chains reported below all come from one sample, sequenced in a study of cytomegalovirus exposure and HLA in healthy donors. It was with 60 Vbeta and 13 Jbeta primers that the PCR ran. Some clones are missing from TCRdb's copy, which holds only in-frame ones; the method was immunoSEQ multiplex PCR. The repertoire holds around 170,000 clones, with roughly 77% as singletons. The sample consisted of PBMCs. These receptors all stem from a woman between 45 and 60 years old in good health and CMV-seropositive.

The gene calls are TRBV5-5 and TRBJ1-2, with 9 positions matching TRBD1. CDR3 length: 15 amino acids. The germline CDR1 and CDR2 sequences are SGHKS and YYEKEE (reference sequence). Trimming cost V 1 base and J 1 base; bases outside gene matches: 2. CDR3 sequence reads: CASSLSTGGNYGYTF. The CDR3 DNA reads as TGTGCCAGCAGCTTGTCGACAGGGGGTAACTATGGCTACACCTTC.

This clone appeared a single time. The chain employs TRBV6-1 and TRBJ1-1, with D maybe TRBD1 (6 bases). From germline, CDR1 is MNHNS and CDR2 SASEGT. The CDR3 is 16 residues long. The germline V and J ends were trimmed by 5 bases and 3 bases, with 19 bases remaining between them. Here the CDR3 reads CASSKGWSSGDTEAFF. The CDR3 DNA reads as TGTGCCAGCAGTAAAGGATGGTCCTCAGGGGACACTGAAGCTTTCTTT.

This chain uses TRBV5-1 with TRBJ2-2, with 7 nucleotides matching TRBD2. Unmatched junction bases numbered 7, after V lost 0 bases and J lost 5 bases. CDR1 SGHRS and CDR2 YFSETQ come from the germline V gene. This CDR3 region has 16 residues. DNA for the CDR3: TGCGCCAGCAGCTTGGTGGCGGGGGAAGGGACCGGGGAGCTGTTTTTT. It codes for CASSLVAGEGTGELFF.

The chain has TRBV28 and TRBJ2-3, with TRBD2 as a possible D gene (6 bases). CDR3 length: 16 amino acids. Between the trimmed V and J ends, which lost 7 bases and 0 bases, there was a span of 17 bases. The V gene's germline CDR1 is MDHEN and CDR2 SYDVKM. Written as DNA, the CDR3 is TGTGCCAGCACCATTAGCGGCCAGCCTAGCACAGATACGCAGTATTTT. Amino acid sequence: CASTISGQPSTDTQYF. The whole variable domain, remainder taken from reference TRBV28 and TRBJ2-3, is DVKVTQSSRYLVKRTGEKVFLECVQDMDHENMFWYRQDPGLGLRLIYFSYDVKMKEKGDIPEGYSVSREKKERFSLILESASTNQTSMYLCASTISGQPSTDTQYFGPGTRLTVL.

The chain has TRBV7-8 and TRBJ2-5, with D maybe TRBD2 (6 bases). The J call may be wrong; the DNA end is better matched by TRBJ2-7. The CDR3 consists of 15 residues. Per germline, CDR1 SGHVS and CDR2 FQNEAQ. The CDR3 reads CASSPTDYLSYEQYF. The CDR3 DNA reads as TGTGCCAGCAGCCCAACGGACTACCTCTCCTACGAGCAGTACTTC.

The rearrangement links TRBV6-5 to TRBJ2-1; 10 bases map to TRBD2. The J segment lost 4 bases and the V segment lost 3 bases, leaving 3 bases of the junction unmatched. The CDR3 spans 15 residues. Germline values: CDR1 MNHEY, CDR2 SVGAGI. The CDR3, as DNA: TGTGCCAGCAGTTATGATAGCGGGAGGTACAATGAGCAGTTCTTC. It encodes CASSYDSGRYNEQFF.

The CDR3 reads CSVTTGLRTDTQYF. The CDR3 DNA follows: TGCAGCGTTACCACAGGTTTACGCACAGATACGCAGTATTTT. V and J are TRBV29-1 and TRBJ2-3, with D possibly matching TRBD1 (5 bases). The CDR3 consists of 14 residues. The germline V and J ends were trimmed by 5 bases and 1 base, with 13 bases remaining between them. Germline V gene data show CDR1 as SQVTM and CDR2 as ANQGSEA.

The chain couples TRBV19 to TRBJ1-1, with unresolved D. CDR1 LNHDA and CDR2 SQIVND come from the germline V gene (reference sequence). This CDR3 is 13 amino acids long. Trimming took 6 bases from V and 0 from J, leaving 8 bases between them. CDR3 bases: TGTGCCAGTAGCCAGGCGATGAACACTGAAGCTTTCTTT. Translated, it gives CASSQAMNTEAFF.

V usage is TRBV19 and J usage is TRBJ1-2; D is unclear. The CDR3 extends over 11 amino acids. V gave up 10 bases and J gave up 2 bases, with 8 bases separating them. CDR1 is LNHDA and CDR2 is SQIVND in the germline V gene (reference sequence). CDR3 sequence reads: CAIGSNYGYTF. The DNA of the CDR3 is TGTGCCATAGGGAGCAACTATGGCTACACCTTC.

This chain joins TRBV5-1 and TRBJ1-1; perhaps TRBD1 as D (6 bases). The V gene's germline CDR1 is SGHRS and CDR2 YFSETQ. V shed 4 bases and J shed 6 bases, with 16 bases lying between them. This CDR3 spans 14 amino acids. The CDR3 region has the DNA TGCGCCAGCAGCGCGGGGGCCGGGCTGGCTGAAGCTTTCTTT. Encoded protein: CASSAGAGLAEAFF.

The V gene is TRBV2, the J gene TRBJ2-3; D is perhaps TRBD1 (5 bases). V lost 5 bases, J lost 6 bases, and 12 bases lay in between. The CDR3 extends over 13 amino acids. The germline gives CDR1 SNHLY, CDR2 FYNNEI. The CDR3 reads CASSQGIWDTQYF. The CDR3 coding sequence is TGTGCCAGCAGTCAGGGAATATGGGATACGCAGTATTTT.

The chain couples TRBV5-1 to TRBJ2-7, with D maybe TRBD1 (6 bases). This CDR3 has 16 residues. The germline V and J ends were trimmed by 4 bases and 0 bases, with 17 bases remaining between them. Germline loops: CDR1 SGHRS, CDR2 YFSETQ. The CDR3 here is CASSGLDSSLSYEQYF. In nucleotides, the CDR3 is TGCGCCAGCAGCGGACTGGACAGTTCCCTCTCCTACGAGCAGTACTTC.

This clone was recorded only once. V and J are TRBV7-9 and TRBJ1-2; tentatively, D is TRBD1 (6 bases). The V and J ends lost 5 bases and 2 bases respectively, with 12 bases between them. The CDR3 covers 14 residues. CDR1 and CDR2 (germline): SEHNR, FQNEAQ (reference sequence). This chain's CDR3 is CASSPRGKNYGYTF. CDR3 coding DNA: TGTGCCAGCAGCCCCAGGGGAAAGAACTATGGCTACACCTTC.

This sequence joins TRBV4-3 and TRBJ1-3, with no clear D. The CDR3 has 16 residues. Germline-derived CDR1 and CDR2 are LGHNA and YSLEER. The V gene lost 0 bases and the J gene lost 0 bases, with 9 bases spanning the gap. The CDR3 loop is CASSQDTEHSGNTIYF. CDR3 DNA sequence: TGCGCCAGCAGCCAAGATACAGAACACTCTGGAAACACCATATATTTT.

Comments on this clone: Other DNA sequences in the same sample also yield this CDR3. The rearrangement uses TRBV7-2 and TRBJ2-3; TRBD2 matches 14 bases. The CDR3 totals 15 residues. Looked up from germline, CDR1 is SGHTA and CDR2 is FQGNSA. The V gene end was trimmed by 6 bases and the J gene end by 5 bases; junction bases not matched to a gene: 4. The DNA for the CDR3 is TGTGCCAGCAGGACTAGCGGGAGGGCCCGAGATACGCAGTATTTT. This sequence encodes CASRTSGRARDTQYF.

The J gene is TRBJ1-4, the V gene TRBV7-9, with TRBD1 as a possible D gene (5 bases). Germline V gene data show CDR1 as SEHNR and CDR2 as FQNEAQ (reference sequence). With 0 bases removed from V and 5 bases from J, the gap between germline ends came to 16 bases. The CDR3 runs 17 residues. The chain's CDR3 is CASSLALGLGANEKLFF. The CDR3 DNA reads TGTGCCAGCAGCTTAGCGCTAGGTTTAGGGGCGAATGAAAAACTGTTTTTT.

This clone appeared a few times. The chain carries TRBV5-1 and TRBJ2-1; 16 bases map to TRBD2. The CDR3 spans 19 residues. Germline V gene data show CDR1 as SGHRS and CDR2 as YFSETQ. The V and J ends lost 4 bases and 6 bases, in that order; junction bases with no gene match: 13. The CDR3 sequence is CASSPGLAGGPGGVNEQFF. In DNA, the CDR3 is TGCGCCAGCAGCCCGGGACTAGCGGGAGGGCCCGGTGGGGTCAATGAGCAGTTCTTC.

A remark on this clone: A read error may produce the germline difference seen at one junction end. The chain is built from TRBV7-9 and TRBJ1-2, with 11 bases lining up with TRBD1. This CDR3 spans 17 amino acids. Per germline, CDR1 SEHNR and CDR2 FQNEAQ (reference sequence). The DNA for the CDR3 is TGTTCCAGCAGCTTATTGCCGGGACAGGGGGGAAGAGAGGGCTACACCTTC. Amino acid sequence: CSSSLLPGQGGREGYTF.

This rearrangement joins TRBV19 to TRBJ2-4; D unresolved. The length of the CDR3 is 13 residues. V was shortened by 7 bases and J by 0 bases, with 7 bases between the two germline ends. Looked up from germline, CDR1 is LNHDA and CDR2 is SQIVND (reference sequence). In nucleotides, the CDR3 is TGTGCCAGTAACAACACAGCCAAAAACATTCAGTACTTC. It encodes CASNNTAKNIQYF.

This rearrangement joins TRBV5-4 to TRBJ2-5, with D perhaps matching TRBD2 (5 bases). Germline CDR1 and CDR2: SGHNT and YYREEE (reference sequence). The CDR3 covers 13 residues. Trimming shortened V by 4 bases and J by 5 bases, and 12 bases separated the two germline ends. The CDR3 coding sequence is TGTGCCAGCAGCCGGCGGGTTGGGGAGACCCAGTACTTC. This gives the protein CASSRRVGETQYF.

The genes are TRBV7-9 and TRBJ2-3; TRBD2 matches at 7 bases. The germline V gene encodes CDR1 SEHNR and CDR2 FQNEAQ (reference sequence). There are 13 residues in the CDR3. The trim removed 11 bases at V and 3 bases at J, leaving 8 bases unmatched. CDR3 sequence: CAWSGARTDTQYF. CDR3 sequence (DNA): TGTGCCTGGAGCGGGGCCCGGACAGATACGCAGTATTTT.

The chain is built from TRBV4-1 and TRBJ2-6; a weak D match, TRBD1 (5 bases). V lost 3 bases and J lost 5, with 17 bases in between. The CDR3 sequence is 17 residues long. Per the germline V gene, CDR1 is MGHRA and CDR2 is YSYEKL. CDR3 residues: CASSHYSQGRRANVLTF. The CDR3 coding sequence is TGCGCCAGCAGCCACTACTCGCAGGGCCGTAGGGCCAACGTCCTGACTTTC.

The chain is built from TRBV4-2 and TRBJ2-6, with D perhaps matching TRBD1 (5 bases). There are 18 residues in the CDR3. The V end lost 4 bases, the J end lost 5 bases, and 21 bases lay between the germline ends. CDR1 LGHNA and CDR2 YNFKEQ come from the germline V gene. CDR3 bases: TGTGCCAGCAGCCTCTTAAAACCAGGACAAAAGAGGGCCAACGTCCTGACTTTC. It encodes CASSLLKPGQKRANVLTF.

V and J are TRBV5-6 and TRBJ2-5; 7 nucleotides line up with TRBD2. Germline CDR1 and CDR2: SGHDT and YYEEEE. This CDR3 spans 15 amino acids. V lost 3 bases and J lost 4; bases outside the gene matches: 9. As DNA, the CDR3 is TGTGCCAGCAGCTCCCCCGGGGAGGGTACAGAGACCCAGTACTTC. Translated, it gives CASSSPGEGTETQYF.

V usage is TRBV7-9 and J usage is TRBJ2-1, with TRBD2 matching over 10 bases. The CDR3 has 17 residues. With 3 bases clipped from V and 4 bases from J, the junction kept 9 bases outside the gene matches. Germline lookup yields CDR1 SEHNR and CDR2 FQNEAQ (reference sequence). CDR3 nucleotide sequence: TGTGCCAGCAGCTTCGGGACTAGCGCAGGGATGTACAATGAGCAGTTCTTC. Protein: CASSFGTSAGMYNEQFF.

The rearrangement joins TRBV9 to TRBJ2-3; no definite D call. The CDR3 is made up of 15 amino acids. With 0 bases removed from V and 2 bases from J, the gap between germline ends came to 10 bases. Germline V gene lookup returns CDR1 SGDLS and CDR2 YYNGEE. CDR3 in amino acids: CASSVVGSHTDTQYF. DNA of the CDR3: TGTGCCAGCAGCGTAGTGGGCTCGCACACAGATACGCAGTATTTT.

The chain has TRBV19 and TRBJ1-5, with TRBD1 matching over 11 bases. Germline V gene sequence: CDR1 LNHDA, CDR2 SQIVND (reference sequence). V was pared by 9 bases and J by 6 bases, with 10 bases of the junction left unmatched. This CDR3 is 15 amino acids long. DNA for the CDR3: TGTGCCAGCAAAGGCGGACAGGGGGCTGTTCAGCCCCAGCATTTT. Amino acids: CASKGGQGAVQPQHF.

The rearrangement uses TRBV19 and TRBJ1-5; no firm D call. The CDR3 has 15 residues. V dropped 7 bases and J dropped 0 bases, with 13 bases sitting between them. Germline V gives CDR1 LNHDA, CDR2 SQIVND (reference sequence). This CDR3 reads CASTWEIYSNQPQHF. In DNA, the CDR3 is TGTGCCAGTACCTGGGAGATCTATAGCAATCAGCCCCAGCATTTT.

This chain connects TRBV6-6 to TRBJ2-3; a weak D match, TRBD2 (6 bases). Trimming removed 2 bases at V and 0 bases at J, with 9 bases between. Germline CDR1 MNHNY, CDR2 SVGAGI (reference sequence). This CDR3 is 15 amino acids long. This CDR3 is CASSYTGLSTDTQYF. In DNA, the CDR3 is TGTGCCAGCAGTTACACGGGACTCAGCACAGATACGCAGTATTTT.

This chain joins TRBV27 and TRBJ1-2; 7 bases agree with TRBD1. Germline assignment: CDR1 MNHEY and CDR2 SMNVEV (reference sequence). The CDR3 runs to 15 residues. J lost 4 bases, V lost 3 bases, and 8 bases had no gene match. The CDR3 here is CASSLNRQGSYGYTF. The CDR3 bases are TGTGCCAGCAGTTTGAATCGACAGGGTAGCTATGGCTACACCTTC.